The clone carrying this TCR beta chain was observed at least ten times. Antigen unknown. This sample is drawn from a study of T cells in Graves' hyperthyroidism and ophthalmopathy. Study results and caveats: Most thyroid clonotypes with frequency above 0.001 were detected in blood.

Patients were excluded because of uncontrolled infection, other autoimmune disease, pregnancy or lactation. TCR beta CDR3 sequences were amplified from RNA transcripts. When the TCR CDR3 underwent first-round RT-PCR, the HTBI primer set was used. TCRdb re-analysed the multiplex PCR reads in MiXCR, keeping a single row per CDR3 protein. Among approximately 700,000 distinct CDR3 sequences listed, 45% were seen once. This receptor was taken from an adult man with Graves' disease, either hyperthyroidism or ophthalmopathy (not recorded which). The specimen was peripheral blood or thyroid tissue (not recorded which).

CDR3 region: CASSPTSVQPQHF. In nucleotides, the CDR3 is TGTGCCAGCAGCCCTACCTCTGTTCAGCCCCAGCATTTT. V is TRBV7-2 and J is TRBJ1-5, with D unresolved. Germline V gives CDR1 SGHTA, CDR2 FQGNSA. The CDR3 runs 13 residues. Trimming cost V 5 bases and J 6 bases, with 11 bases left between them.